Listed below are T cell receptor beta chains from one sample, sequenced in a study of blood T cell repertoires in COVID-19. Using immunoSEQ multiplex PCR, the repertoire was profiled, and TCRdb retains in-frame clones only, with some absent. The data hold roughly 290,000 clones, with around 88% observed a single time. The sequenced sample was peripheral blood. Every receptor here comes from a woman aged 25 to 39 who had recovered from COVID-19. Both conserved end residues are part of each CDR3. A D gene is named only where the DNA matches it firmly. Some rows mark clone size as missing; the rest say once, few, many or name a class of expanded clone.

d_gene | abundance | j_gene | v_gene | CDR3aa | CDR3nt
NA | NA | TRBJ1-2 | TRBV6-6 | CASRGTGANYGYTF | TGTGCCAGCAGGGGGACTGGAGCTAACTATGGCTACACCTTC
NA | NA | TRBJ2-3 | TRBV21-1 | CASSARDSDTDTQYF | TGTGCCAGCAGCGCACGGGACAGTGACACAGATACGCAGTATTTT
NA | few | TRBJ1-3 | TRBV7-9 | CASSGQQSGNTIYF | TGTGCCAGCAGCGGACAGCAGTCTGGAAACACCATATATTTT
NA | once | TRBJ2-5 | TRBV11-1 | CASSIRGPETQYF | TGTGCCAGCAGCATCAGGGGTCCTGAGACCCAGTACTTC
TRBD2 | NA | TRBJ2-3 | TRBV4-1 | CASSTGLGTDTQYF | TGCGCCAGCAGCACGGGACTAGGGACAGATACGCAGTATTTT
NA | NA | TRBJ1-1 | TRBV30 | CAWSQTTSGRHTEAFF | TGTGCCTGGAGTCAGACAACCTCCGGGAGACACACTGAAGCTTTCTTT
TRBD1 | NA | TRBJ2-3 | TRBV5-1 | CASSRTGGSTDTQYF | TGCGCCAGCAGCCGAACAGGGGGGAGCACAGATACGCAGTATTTT
TRBD1 | NA | TRBJ2-7 | TRBV11-1 | CASSRDRDEQYF | TGTGCCAGCAGCCGGGACAGGGACGAGCAGTACTTC
NA | NA | TRBJ1-1 | TRBV7-3 | CASSPVGSGGTEAFF | TGTGCCAGCAGCCCGGTTGGGTCTGGGGGGACTGAAGCTTTCTTT
NA | NA | TRBJ2-7 | TRBV4-2 | CASSPFDRSSYEQYF | TGTGCCAGCAGTCCATTCGACAGGTCATCCTACGAGCAGTACTTC
NA | NA | TRBJ1-2 | TRBV6-5 | CASSYSRGKYGYTF | TGTGCCAGCAGTTACTCAAGGGGTAAATATGGCTACACCTTC
TRBD1 | NA | TRBJ1-3 | TRBV13 | CASSLSQGAWDTIYF | TGTGCCAGCAGCTTATCCCAGGGGGCTTGGGACACCATATATTTT
TRBD2 | NA | TRBJ2-1 | TRBV11-3 | CASSLTSGVNNEQFF | TGTGCCAGCAGCTTGACTAGCGGGGTGAACAATGAGCAGTTCTTC
NA | NA | TRBJ2-7 | TRBV7-9 | CASSFLGAYEQYF | TGTGCCAGCAGCTTTCTAGGGGCCTACGAGCAGTACTTC
NA | NA | TRBJ2-5 | TRBV5-1 | CASSLLRVQETQYF | TGCGCCAGCAGCTTGCTCAGGGTACAAGAGACCCAGTACTTC
TRBD1 | NA | TRBJ2-7 | TRBV2 | CASSFRDRGYEQYF | TGTGCCAGCAGTTTCCGGGACAGGGGCTACGAGCAGTACTTC
NA | NA | TRBJ1-1 | TRBV11-3 | CASSLEFRGNTEAFF | TGTGCCAGCAGCTTAGAATTCAGGGGGAACACTGAAGCTTTCTTT